Shown below are 25 T cell receptor beta chains from a single sample sequenced in a study of cytomegalovirus exposure and HLA in healthy donors. With 60 Vbeta and 13 Jbeta primers, the PCR was carried out. Profiling relied on immunoSEQ multiplex PCR, and the TCRdb table lists in-frame clones only, not all of them. This sample has approximately 200,000 clones; around 75% occur once, and the top ten carry 5% to 6%. Specimen: PBMCs. The receptors come from a woman aged 25 to 39 in good health and CMV-seropositive.

The chain links TRBV5-6 to TRBJ1-2; D unresolved. CDR1 SGHDT and CDR2 YYEEEE come from the germline V gene. CDR3 length equals 14 residues. Deletions cut 0 bases from V and 1 base from J, with 7 bases between. Written as DNA, the CDR3 is TGTGCCAGCAGCTTGGGACACATTAACTATGGCTACACCTTC. Translation: CASSLGHINYGYTF. The variable domain in full, with the rest retrieved from reference TRBV5-6 and TRBJ1-2, is DAGVTQSPTHLIKTRGQQVTLRCSPKSGHDTVSWYQQALGQGPQFIFQYYEEEERQRGNFPDRFSGHQFPNYSSELNVNALLLGDSALYLCASSLGHINYGYTFGSGTRLTVV.

The CDR3 protein is CASSLARGEKLFF. For the CDR3, the DNA is TGCGCCAGCAGCTTGGCAAGGGGGGAAAAACTGTTTTTT. The chain combines TRBV5-1 with TRBJ1-4; D might be TRBD1 (6 bases). With 0 bases removed from V and 8 bases from J, the gap between germline ends came to 8 bases. There are 13 residues in the CDR3. The germline CDR1 and CDR2 sequences are SGHRS and YFSETQ.

The chain couples TRBV18 to TRBJ1-2, with D perhaps matching TRBD1 (5 bases). This CDR3 has 15 residues. The V and J ends lost 3 bases and 6 bases respectively, with 17 bases between them. CDR1 and CDR2 (germline): KGHSH, LQKENI. CDR3: CASSPTQGAKDGYTF. The DNA for the CDR3 is TGTGCCAGCTCACCGACCCAGGGTGCTAAGGATGGCTACACCTTC.

The rearrangement uses TRBV18 and TRBJ2-7, with D possibly matching TRBD2 (6 bases). V was clipped by 6 bases and J by 0 bases, with 12 bases between them. This CDR3 region has 14 residues. The germline gives CDR1 KGHSH, CDR2 LQKENI. The CDR3 DNA reads TGTGCCAGCTCTCCAGGGAGGACCTCCTACGAGCAGTACTTC. The encoded protein is CASSPGRTSYEQYF.

The V and J genes are TRBV14 and TRBJ2-3; TRBD2 matches 8 bases. This CDR3 has 18 amino acids. Germline V gene lookup returns CDR1 SGHDN and CDR2 FVKESK. Losses at the gene ends were 1 base for V and 1 base for J; bases not matched to a gene: 10. CDR3 residues: CASSQVGRVSDGTDTQYF. The CDR3 DNA reads TGTGCCAGCAGCCAAGTCGGGAGGGTATCCGACGGCACAGATACGCAGTATTTT.

The chain has TRBV6-1 and TRBJ2-7; D not certain. V gave up 10 bases and J gave up 6 bases, with 7 bases separating them. The germline gives CDR1 MNHNS, CDR2 SASEGT. This CDR3 spans 9 amino acids. Here the CDR3 DNA reads TGTGCCACGTCGTTCGAGCAGTACTTC. It encodes CATSFEQYF.

This chain links TRBV15 with TRBJ2-2; 9 bases fit TRBD1. After removal of 4 bases from V and 4 bases from J, the junction contained 7 bases not matched to a gene. Per germline, CDR1 LNHNV and CDR2 YYDKDF (reference sequence). The CDR3 covers 16 residues. The CDR3 protein is CATSTRGQGPTGELFF. CDR3 nucleotides: TGTGCCACCAGCACAAGGGGACAGGGCCCCACCGGGGAGCTGTTTTTT.

The V gene is TRBV6-1, the J gene TRBJ2-3; the D is unclear. In germline, CDR1 is MNHNS, CDR2 SASEGT. The CDR3 covers 14 residues. Trimming took off 6 bases at V and 0 bases at J, with 10 bases between the two ends. The CDR3 coding sequence is TGTGCCAGCAGGGGCCCCTTTAGCACAGATACGCAGTATTTT. As protein: CASRGPFSTDTQYF.

The V and J genes are TRBV2 and TRBJ1-1, with D possibly matching TRBD1 (5 bases). CDR1 is SNHLY and CDR2 is FYNNEI in the germline V gene. With 10 bases removed from V and 6 bases from J, the gap between germline ends came to 15 bases. The CDR3 has 12 residues. CDR3 sequence (DNA): TGTGCCACCATCGGGGGGAGGGCTGAAGCTTTCTTT. Protein product: CATIGGRAEAFF.

This sequence joins TRBV2 and TRBJ2-3, with a possible D match to TRBD2 (7 bases). Germline lookup yields CDR1 SNHLY and CDR2 FYNNEI. This CDR3 contains 16 residues. V was trimmed by 3 bases and J by 2 bases, leaving 15 bases between them. CDR3 amino acids: CASSDIGGQNTDTQYF. CDR3 nucleotides: TGTGCCAGCAGTGATATCGGGGGGCAGAACACAGATACGCAGTATTTT.

The chain links TRBV25-1 to TRBJ2-7; TRBD2 is a possible D gene (5 bases). From germline, CDR1 is MGHDK and CDR2 SYGVNS. V gave up 6 bases and J gave up 6 bases, with 15 bases separating them. CDR3 size: 13 residues. CDR3 DNA: TGTGCCAGCAGCCCAAGGAAGCGGTCCGAGCAGTACTTC. Amino acid sequence: CASSPRKRSEQYF.

CDR3 coding DNA: TGTGCCAGCAGAGAACAGGGCATGAACACTGAAGCTTTCTTT. Its translation: CASREQGMNTEAFF. The chain has TRBV6-1 and TRBJ1-1; D is possibly TRBD1 (6 bases). The V and J ends lost 6 bases and 0 bases respectively, with 11 bases between them. There are 14 residues in the CDR3. Germline V gene data show CDR1 as MNHNS and CDR2 as SASEGT.

This clone was found once. V gene TRBV5-4 combines with J gene TRBJ2-5; D is possibly TRBD2 (5 bases). The V gene lost 4 bases and the J gene lost 4 bases, with 11 bases spanning the gap. Germline CDR1 and CDR2: SGHNT and YYREEE (reference sequence). The CDR3 is 13 residues long. CDR3 DNA sequence: TGTGCCAGCAGCCCCCACAGCGGAGAGACCCAGTACTTC. Translated: CASSPHSGETQYF.

A word on this clone: A much larger clone differs from this one at a single base, so this may be a read error. V usage is TRBV21-1 and J usage is TRBJ1-1; TRBD1 is taken as the D call from the table, unchecked against the DNA. TRBV21-1 constitutes a pseudogene. The CDR3 extends over 13 amino acids. CDR3 residues: CASSLQENTEAFF. The CDR3 nucleotides read TGTGCCAGCAGCTTACAGGAGAACACTGAAGCTTTCTTT.

This clone was found a few times. The CDR3, as DNA: TGTGCCAGTGCTCGACAGGTCTCTAACACCGGGGAGCTGTTTTTT. Protein product: CASARQVSNTGELFF. The V and J genes are TRBV7-6 and TRBJ2-2; possibly TRBD1 for D (6 bases). Trimming shortened V by 9 bases and J by 2 bases, and 16 bases separated the two germline ends. Germline CDR1 reads SGHVS; CDR2 reads FNYEAQ. The CDR3 runs to 15 residues.

The V and J genes are TRBV5-1 and TRBJ2-3; the D gene is possibly TRBD2 (5 bases). V gave up 1 base and J gave up 2 bases, with 11 bases separating them. From germline, CDR1 is SGHRS and CDR2 YFSETQ. This CDR3 region has 15 residues. The CDR3 DNA sequence: TGCGCCAGCAGCTTGTCCCCAGCGGACACAGATACGCAGTATTTT. Translation gives CASSLSPADTDTQYF.

The V and J genes are TRBV19 and TRBJ2-7; 12 bases are a match to TRBD2. CDR3 length equals 20 residues. Germline V gives CDR1 LNHDA, CDR2 SQIVND (reference sequence). The J segment lost 2 bases and the V segment lost 8 bases, leaving 22 bases of the junction unmatched. This CDR3 reads CASPLGSPSGRASIPYEQYF. The CDR3 nucleotides are TGTGCCAGTCCCTTAGGGTCGCCTAGCGGGAGGGCAAGTATACCCTACGAGCAGTACTTC.

CDR3 nucleotides: TGTGCCAGCAGTTCGCTAGCCACGTTGTCCTACGAGCAGTACTTC. Its translation: CASSSLATLSYEQYF. This chain joins TRBV28 and TRBJ2-7, with D tentatively TRBD2 (5 bases). The germline gives CDR1 MDHEN, CDR2 SYDVKM. V was cut by 4 bases and J by 1 base, with 14 bases left in between. CDR3 length: 15 residues.

The chain couples TRBV4-1 to TRBJ1-1; a weak D match, TRBD1 (5 bases). Trimming stripped 3 bases from V and 0 bases from J, with 11 bases between. Germline assignment: CDR1 MGHRA and CDR2 YSYEKL. The CDR3 contains 15 residues. CDR3 coding DNA: TGCGCCAGCAGCCAGTCAGGGACTCTGAACACTGAAGCTTTCTTT. The encoded protein is CASSQSGTLNTEAFF.

The chain uses TRBV29-1 and TRBJ2-1, with TRBD1 matching over 8 bases. The CDR3 consists of 11 residues. With 6 bases clipped from V and 10 bases from J, the junction kept 5 bases outside the gene matches. In germline, CDR1 is SQVTM, CDR2 ANQGSEA. CDR3 in amino acids: CSVAQGVEQFF. The CDR3 nucleotides read TGCAGCGTAGCACAGGGGGTCGAGCAGTTCTTC.

This chain connects TRBV6-5 to TRBJ2-7; 8 nucleotides align to TRBD1. Germline V lookup: CDR1 MNHEY, CDR2 SVGAGI. V lost 0 bases to trimming and J lost 6 bases; unmatched junction nucleotides: 7. CDR3 length: 15 residues. For the CDR3, the DNA is TGTGCCAGCAGTTACTCGAACAGGGGGGCTCGCGAGCAGTACTTC. This encodes CASSYSNRGAREQYF.

This chain uses TRBV19 with TRBJ2-2; D is unclear. Looked up from germline, CDR1 is LNHDA and CDR2 is SQIVND (reference sequence). The CDR3 is 14 residues long. Deletions cut 1 base from V and 4 bases from J, with 7 bases between. The CDR3 DNA reads TGTGCCAGTAGTATAGGACACGTCACCGGGGAGCTGTTTTTT. Encoded protein: CASSIGHVTGELFF.

CDR3 nucleotides: TGTGCCAGCAGTGATGGTCGGGTAGCGGCTTCCTACGAGCAGTACTTC. Its protein product is CASSDGRVAASYEQYF. V and J are TRBV2 and TRBJ2-7; perhaps TRBD2 as D (6 bases). Trimming shortened V by 3 bases and J by 1 base, and 16 bases separated the two germline ends. The CDR3 spans 16 residues. The germline V gene encodes CDR1 SNHLY and CDR2 FYNNEI. The variable domain in full, with the rest retrieved from reference TRBV2 and TRBJ2-7, is EPEVTQTPSHQVTQMGQEVILRCVPISNHLYFYWYRQILGQKVEFLVSFYNNEISEKSEIFDDQFSVERPDGSNFTLKIRSTKLEDSAMYFCASSDGRVAASYEQYFGPGTRLTVT.

The rearrangement joins TRBV4-1 to TRBJ2-7; 8 bases match TRBD2. CDR3 size: 16 residues. With V trimmed by 0 bases and J by 5 bases, 9 bases remained unmatched. Germline V CDR1 and CDR2: MGHRA, YSYEKL. CDR3 sequence (DNA): TGCGCCAGCAGCCAAGATTGGGAGCGGGAGTTCGACGAGCAGTACTTC. As protein: CASSQDWEREFDEQYF.

The chain couples TRBV7-6 to TRBJ2-6, with D possibly matching TRBD2 (5 bases). The V gene's germline CDR1 is SGHVS and CDR2 FNYEAQ. This CDR3 is 15 amino acids long. V gave up 2 bases and J gave up 2 bases, with 7 bases separating them. Written as DNA, the CDR3 is TGTGCCAGCAGCTTACGAGGGCCTGGGGCCAACGTCCTGACTTTC. The encoded protein is CASSLRGPGANVLTF.